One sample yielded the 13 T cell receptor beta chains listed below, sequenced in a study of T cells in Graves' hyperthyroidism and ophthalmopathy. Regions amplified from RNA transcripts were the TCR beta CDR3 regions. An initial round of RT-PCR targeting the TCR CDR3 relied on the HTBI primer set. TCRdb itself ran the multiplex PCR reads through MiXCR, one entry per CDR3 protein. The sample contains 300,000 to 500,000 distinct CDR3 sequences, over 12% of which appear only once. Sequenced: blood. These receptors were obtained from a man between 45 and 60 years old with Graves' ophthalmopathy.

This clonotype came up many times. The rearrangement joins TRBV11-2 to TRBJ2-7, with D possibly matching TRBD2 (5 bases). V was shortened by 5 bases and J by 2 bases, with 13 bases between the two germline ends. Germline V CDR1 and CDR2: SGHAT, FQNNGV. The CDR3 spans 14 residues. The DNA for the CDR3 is TGTGCCAGCAGCACGCAACTAGTCCCCTACGAGCAGTACTTC. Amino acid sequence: CASSTQLVPYEQYF.

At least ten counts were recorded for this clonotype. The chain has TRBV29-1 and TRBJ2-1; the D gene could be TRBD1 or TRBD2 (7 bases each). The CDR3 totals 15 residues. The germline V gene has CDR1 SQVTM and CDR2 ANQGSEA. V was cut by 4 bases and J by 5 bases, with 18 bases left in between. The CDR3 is CSVGQGGIINNEQFF. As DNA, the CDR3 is TGCAGCGTTGGGCAGGGGGGGATCATAAACAATGAGCAGTTCTTC.

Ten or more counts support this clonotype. The CDR3 coding sequence is TGTGCCAGCGGGAACTACGAGCAGTACTTC. Translating gives CASGNYEQYF. J is TRBJ2-7 and V is TRBV3-1, with no clear D. The CDR3 covers 10 residues. Germline CDR1 is LGHDT and CDR2 is YNNKEL (reference sequence). V dropped 8 bases and J dropped 3 bases, with 5 bases sitting between them.

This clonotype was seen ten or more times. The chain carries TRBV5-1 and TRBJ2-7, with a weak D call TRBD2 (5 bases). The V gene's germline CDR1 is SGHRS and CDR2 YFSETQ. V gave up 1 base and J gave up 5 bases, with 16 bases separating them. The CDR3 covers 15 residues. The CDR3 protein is CASSLRGGSGHEQYF. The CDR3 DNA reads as TGCGCCAGCAGCTTGCGTGGCGGGTCTGGCCACGAGCAGTACTTC.

The CDR3 sequence is CASKVRESSYNEQFF. The CDR3 DNA reads as TGTGCCAGTAAGGTCCGAGAGTCCTCCTACAATGAGCAGTTCTTC. The V and J genes are TRBV19 and TRBJ2-1; D gene unclear. CDR1 is LNHDA, CDR2 SQIVND, per germline (reference sequence). Trimming shortened V by 7 bases and J by 0 bases, and 13 bases separated the two germline ends. The CDR3 covers 15 residues.

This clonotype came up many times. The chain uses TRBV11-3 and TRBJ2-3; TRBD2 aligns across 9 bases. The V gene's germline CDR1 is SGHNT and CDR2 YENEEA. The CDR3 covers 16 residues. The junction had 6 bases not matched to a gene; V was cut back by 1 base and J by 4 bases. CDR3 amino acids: CASSLVLAGMSDTQYF. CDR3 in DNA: TGTGCCAGCAGCTTAGTGCTAGCGGGAATGTCAGATACGCAGTATTTT.

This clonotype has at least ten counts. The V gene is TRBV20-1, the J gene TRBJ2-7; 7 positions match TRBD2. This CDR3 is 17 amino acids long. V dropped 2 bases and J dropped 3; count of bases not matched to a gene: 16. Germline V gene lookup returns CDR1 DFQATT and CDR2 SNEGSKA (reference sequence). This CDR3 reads CSARPTTASGTNYEQYF. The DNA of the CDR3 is TGCAGTGCTAGACCGACGACGGCTAGCGGAACCAACTACGAGCAGTACTTC.

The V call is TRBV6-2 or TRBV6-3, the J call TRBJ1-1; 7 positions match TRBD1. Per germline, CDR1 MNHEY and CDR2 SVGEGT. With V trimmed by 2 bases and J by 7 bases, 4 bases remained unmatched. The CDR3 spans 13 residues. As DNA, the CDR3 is TGTGCCAGCAGTTACGTGCACAGGGGTGAAGCTTTCTTT. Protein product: CASSYVHRGEAFF.

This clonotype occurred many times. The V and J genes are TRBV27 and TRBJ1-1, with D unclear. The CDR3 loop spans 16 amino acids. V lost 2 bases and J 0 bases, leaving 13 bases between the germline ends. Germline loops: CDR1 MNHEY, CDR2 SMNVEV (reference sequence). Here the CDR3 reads CASSLRQELMNTEAFF. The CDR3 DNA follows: TGTGCCAGCAGTTTACGGCAGGAGCTAATGAACACTGAAGCTTTCTTT.

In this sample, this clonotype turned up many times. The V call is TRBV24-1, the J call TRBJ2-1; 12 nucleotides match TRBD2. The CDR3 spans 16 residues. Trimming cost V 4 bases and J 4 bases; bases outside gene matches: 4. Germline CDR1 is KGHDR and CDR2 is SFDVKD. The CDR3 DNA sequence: TGTGCCACCAGTGACCCCGGGACTAGCGGGTACAATGAGCAGTTCTTC. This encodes CATSDPGTSGYNEQFF.

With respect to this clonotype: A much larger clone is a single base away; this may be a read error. The DNA of the CDR3 is TGTGCCTGGAGGACCGGGACATTAGGGCAGTTCTTC. This sequence encodes CAWRTGTLGQFF. The chain has TRBV30 and TRBJ2-1, with D tentatively TRBD1 (6 bases). CDR1 and CDR2 from the germline V gene are GTSNPN and SVGIG (reference sequence). The CDR3 spans 12 residues. Trimming left V 3 bases short and J 12 bases short, with 15 bases between.

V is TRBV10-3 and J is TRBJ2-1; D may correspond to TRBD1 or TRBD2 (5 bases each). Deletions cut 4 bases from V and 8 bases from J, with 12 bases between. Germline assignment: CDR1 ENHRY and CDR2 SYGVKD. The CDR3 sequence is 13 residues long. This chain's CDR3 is CAISGRGAHEQFF. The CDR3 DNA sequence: TGTGCCATCAGTGGTCGAGGGGCGCATGAGCAGTTCTTC.

In nucleotides, the CDR3 is TGTGCCAGCAGTGGGGGATTCACAGATACGCAGTATTTT. Translated: CASSGGFTDTQYF. The genes are TRBV25-1 and TRBJ2-3; D not certain. V dropped 4 bases and J dropped 2 bases, with 7 bases sitting between them. Looked up from germline, CDR1 is MGHDK and CDR2 is SYGVNS. The CDR3 length is 13 residues.